The 26 T cell receptor beta chains reported below all come from one sample, sequenced in a study of lung T cells in sarcoidosis with Löfgren's syndrome. TCRdb redid the calling of the reads with MiXCR, one entry per CDR3 protein. This repertoire shows about 63,000 distinct CDR3 sequences, approximately 22% found once; its top ten account for about 2.3%. Sequencing used CD4+ T cells from PBMCs. The origin of the receptors is a human donor with sarcoidosis (Löfgren's syndrome or another form), or a control subject (not recorded which).

A note on this clonotype: This clone may be a read error of a much larger clone one base away. This chain uses TRBV15 with TRBJ2-7; D gene unclear. There are 11 residues in the CDR3. In germline, CDR1 is LNHNV, CDR2 YYDKDF (reference sequence). As DNA, the CDR3 is TGTGCCACCAGCGTGCCCTACGAGCGGTACGTC. This encodes CATSVPYERYV.

This clonotype appeared many times. V is TRBV11-3 and J is TRBJ2-7; the D gene is possibly TRBD2 (5 bases). Trimming took 5 bases from V and 7 from J, leaving 12 bases between them. Germline assignment: CDR1 SGHNT and CDR2 YENEEA. The CDR3 contains 12 residues. The CDR3 DNA reads as TGTGCCAGCAGCACCCTCGAGGGAGAGCAGTACTTC. Its translation is CASSTLEGEQYF.

A few counts support this clonotype. V is TRBV5-1 and J is TRBJ2-6; 7 bases align to TRBD1. Trimming at V came to 2 bases and at J to 0 bases, leaving 5 bases not matched to a gene. The germline gives CDR1 SGHRS, CDR2 YFSETQ. This CDR3 contains 17 residues. CDR3 sequence reads: CASSFGTARSGANVLTF. As DNA, the CDR3 is TGCGCCAGCAGCTTCGGGACAGCACGCTCTGGGGCCAACGTCCTGACTTTC. The whole variable domain, filled in from reference TRBV5-1 and TRBJ2-6, reads KAGVTQTPRYLIKTRGQQVTLSCSPISGHRSVSWYQQTPGQGLQFLFEYFSETQRNKGNFPGRFSGRQFSNSRSEMNVSTLELGDSALYLCASSFGTARSGANVLTFGAGSRLTVL.

As regards this clonotype: A much more abundant neighbour one base away suggests this may be a read error. The chain employs TRBV12-3 or TRBV12-4 and TRBJ2-3, with 8 bases identical to TRBD1. The CDR3 spans 12 residues. CDR3 in DNA: TGTGCCGGCAGTTCCCTGACAGGGGCCGCATCATTT. Translating gives CAGSSLTGAASF.

In its sample, this clonotype was seen many times. In nucleotides, the CDR3 is TGTGCCAGCAGTGAATTGGGGGGAGGGCCTGAAGCTTTCTTT. This translates into CASSELGGGPEAFF. The chain employs TRBV25-1 and TRBJ1-1; D may be TRBD1 (5 bases). Germline V gene sequence: CDR1 MGHDK, CDR2 SYGVNS. CDR3 length equals 14 residues. Trimming removed 1 base from V and 6 bases from J, with 12 bases in between.

This clonotype was recorded many times. The chain recombines TRBV7-8 with TRBJ2-2; possibly TRBD2 for D (5 bases). The CDR3 consists of 14 residues. CDR1 is SGHVS and CDR2 is FQNEAQ in the germline V gene. The V end lost 1 base, the J end lost 4 bases, and 7 bases lay between the germline ends. The CDR3, as DNA: TGTGCCAGCAGCTTAGGGACTTTCACCGGGGAGCTGTTTTTT. Protein product: CASSLGTFTGELFF. Full variable domain (missing parts from reference TRBV7-8 and TRBJ2-2): GAGVSQSPRYKVAKRGQDVALRCDPISGHVSLFWYQQALGQGPEFLTYFQNEAQLDKSGLPSDRFFAERPEGSVSTLKIQRTQQEDSAVYLCASSLGTFTGELFFGEGSRLTVL.

There are a few counts of this clonotype. The V and J genes are TRBV11-1 and TRBJ2-1; D is perhaps TRBD1 or TRBD2 (5 bases each). With 5 bases removed from V and 3 bases from J, the gap between germline ends came to 8 bases. This CDR3 has 13 residues. CDR1 and CDR2 (germline): SGHAT, FQDESV (reference sequence). CDR3 DNA sequence: TGTGCCAGCAGCCGGGGCGACTACAATGAGCAGTTCTTC. Translated, it gives CASSRGDYNEQFF.

The sample holds many counts of this clonotype. The chain is built from TRBV12-3 or TRBV12-4 and TRBJ2-1; 11 bases map to TRBD2. CDR3 size: 15 residues. The ends lost 6 bases at V and 7 bases at J; junction bases unmatched: 8. The CDR3 DNA reads TGTGCCAGCAGGCTCTCCGGGACTAGCGGAAATGAGCAGTTCTTC. It yields the protein CASRLSGTSGNEQFF.

The chain couples TRBV2 to TRBJ2-3, with D perhaps matching TRBD2 (6 bases). Germline CDR1 SNHLY, CDR2 FYNNEI. The CDR3 loop spans 11 amino acids. Trimming took 5 bases from V and 15 from J, leaving 15 bases between them. The CDR3 protein is CASSPGLAGYF. The CDR3 coding sequence is TGTGCCAGCAGTCCGGGACTGGCAGGATATTTT.

The table lists this clonotype with a few counts. The chain employs TRBV3-1 and TRBJ2-2; 11 bases match TRBD2. Per germline, CDR1 LGHDT and CDR2 YNNKEL (reference sequence). V gave up 10 bases and J gave up 4 bases; unmatched junction bases: 11. This CDR3 has 16 amino acids. The CDR3 protein is CATGERGLAATGELFF. The CDR3 DNA sequence: TGTGCCACCGGAGAGCGGGGACTAGCGGCCACCGGGGAGCTGTTTTTT.

The chain uses TRBV4-1 and TRBJ2-1; 11 bases agree with TRBD2. The junction had 9 bases not matched to a gene; V was cut back by 4 bases and J by 4 bases. The CDR3 sequence is 17 residues long. Germline-derived CDR1 and CDR2 are MGHRA and YSYEKL. The CDR3: CASSRSFLAGGYNEQFF. The CDR3, as DNA: TGCGCCAGCAGCCGCTCTTTTCTAGCGGGGGGTTACAATGAGCAGTTCTTC.

This clonotype was counted many times. The CDR3 reads CSARAVLDQETQYF. In DNA, the CDR3 is TGCAGTGCGCGGGCCGTCCTTGACCAAGAGACCCAGTACTTC. The chain employs TRBV20-1 and TRBJ2-5; D might be TRBD2 (5 bases). The CDR3 has 14 residues. The V gene's germline CDR1 is DFQATT and CDR2 SNEGSKA (reference sequence). V lost 6 bases, J lost 0 bases, and 14 bases lay in between.

This clonotype was detected many times. This chain joins TRBV27 and TRBJ2-6; 7 bases match TRBD2. J lost 5 bases, V lost 6 bases, and 16 bases had no gene match. Germline CDR1 MNHEY, CDR2 SMNVEV (reference sequence). CDR3 size: 18 residues. The CDR3 nucleotides are TGTGCCAGCAGCCTGACAGCGGGGCTCTCCTCGAGGGCCAACGTCCTGACTTTC. The encoded protein is CASSLTAGLSSRANVLTF.

This clonotype appeared many times. The chain links TRBV27 to TRBJ2-3, with unresolved D. The V and J ends lost 5 bases and 4 bases respectively, with 10 bases between them. The CDR3 spans 13 residues. CDR1 and CDR2 (germline): MNHEY, SMNVEV (reference sequence). The CDR3 loop is CASSGILPDTQYF. DNA for the CDR3: TGTGCCAGCAGTGGAATCCTCCCAGATACGCAGTATTTT.

In this sample, this clonotype turned up many times. This chain joins TRBV28 and TRBJ2-5; TRBD1 matches at 7 bases. Losses at the gene ends were 6 bases for V and 3 bases for J; bases not matched to a gene: 10. Germline V gene data show CDR1 as MDHEN and CDR2 as SYDVKM. The CDR3 runs 15 residues. CDR3 region: CASSSDRAVKETQYF. Here the CDR3 DNA reads TGTGCCAGCAGCTCTGACAGGGCTGTAAAAGAGACCCAGTACTTC.

Details on this clonotype: This may stem from a read error, because a much larger clone lies one nucleotide away. The chain joins TRBV20-1 to TRBJ2-5, with a weak D call TRBD1 (6 bases). Trimming pared 5 bases from V and 6 bases from J, leaving 22 bases between. The CDR3 runs 15 residues. Germline CDR1 is DFQATT and CDR2 is SNEGSKA (reference sequence). CDR3 DNA sequence: TGCAGTGCTCAGGACCGGGGCAGGGGTGTTAAGACCCAGTACTTC. It specifies CSAQDRGRGVKTQYF.

In the case of this clonotype: Mismatch with germline at one junction end may stem from a read error. CDR3 bases: TGTACCAGCAGTTCCCGGGACTCATCCTACGGGCAGTACTTC. Residues: CTSSSRDSSYGQYF. The V call is TRBV6-6, the J call TRBJ2-7, with D tentatively TRBD2 (6 bases). The CDR3 length is 14 residues. Germline V CDR1 and CDR2: MNHNY, SVGAGI (reference sequence).

About this clonotype itself: An end of the junction does not agree with germline; a read error may underlie this. The V call is TRBV18, the J call TRBJ2-1, with TRBD1 matching 7 bases. The CDR3 is 14 amino acids. In germline, CDR1 is KGHSH, CDR2 LQKENI. The CDR3 loop reads CAGSPPDRVNEQFF. CDR3 nucleotide sequence: TGTGCCGGCTCACCACCCGACAGGGTCAATGAGCAGTTCTTC. The variable domain in full, completed from reference TRBV18 and TRBJ2-1, reads NAGVMQNPRHLVRRRGQEARLRCSPMKGHSHVYWYRQLPEEGLKFMVYLQKENIIDESGMPKERFSAEFPKEGPSILRIQQVVRGDSAAYFCAGSPPDRVNEQFFGPGTRLTVL.

The genes are TRBV5-4 and TRBJ1-2, with a tentative D call TRBD1 (6 bases). With 3 bases removed from V and 2 bases from J, the gap between germline ends came to 14 bases. CDR3 length equals 15 residues. Germline assignment: CDR1 SGHNT and CDR2 YYREEE (reference sequence). CDR3 sequence: CASSYEQGRNYGYTF. The CDR3 coding sequence is TGTGCCAGCAGCTACGAACAGGGACGAAACTATGGCTACACCTTC.

A remark on this clonotype: It may be a read error: a sequence one base away is much more abundant. This chain connects TRBV20-1 to TRBJ2-4; 10 nucleotides line up with TRBD1. The V and J ends lost 6 bases and 1 base, in that order; junction bases with no gene match: 27. The CDR3 extends over 22 amino acids. Looked up from germline, CDR1 is DFQATT and CDR2 is SNEGSKA (reference sequence). The CDR3 loop is CSATGLNPTWDRGFVAKNIQYF. CDR3 bases: TGCAGTGCCACTGGTCTGAACCCGACGTGGGACAGGGGATTCGTGGCCAAAAACATTCAGTACTTC.

This clonotype was seen many times. This chain links TRBV28 with TRBJ2-7, with D perhaps assigned TRBD1 or TRBD2 (5 bases each). Trimming left V 5 bases short and J 2 bases short, with 10 bases between. Germline CDR1 and CDR2: MDHEN and SYDVKM. This CDR3 region has 13 residues. This chain's CDR3 is CASSGTHPYEQYV. CDR3 in DNA: TGTGCCAGCAGTGGGACGCACCCCTACGAGCAGTACGTC.

This clonotype was seen at least ten times. The gene calls are TRBV5-1 and TRBJ1-5; D unclear. Trimming cost V 0 bases and J 0 bases, with 10 bases left between them. This CDR3 has 16 residues. The germline gives CDR1 SGHRS, CDR2 YFSETQ. CDR3 in DNA: TGCGCCAGCAGCTTGGGAGCTGGGAATAGCAATCAGCCCCAGCATTTT. It codes for CASSLGAGNSNQPQHF.

The V and J genes are TRBV7-2 and TRBJ2-7; TRBD2 matches at 13 bases. Germline CDR1 is SGHTA and CDR2 is FQGNSA. Trimming took 5 bases from V and 5 from J; bases not matched to a gene: 6. The CDR3 consists of 15 residues. CDR3 in amino acids: CASSLQLAGGNEQYF. The CDR3, as DNA: TGTGCCAGCAGCCTTCAACTAGCGGGAGGGAACGAGCAGTACTTC.

This clonotype was counted between two and nine times. J is TRBJ2-1 and V is TRBV14; D possibly corresponds to TRBD1 (6 bases). The ends were cut back, 1 base at V and 10 bases at J, with 17 bases in the middle. The CDR3 is 15 residues long. Germline V gene data show CDR1 as SGHDN and CDR2 as FVKESK. The CDR3 DNA is TGTGCCAGCAGCCAAGGTGTCCTCCGCAGGGGCGAGCAGTTCTTC. Encoded protein: CASSQGVLRRGEQFF.

This clonotype occurred many times. Written as DNA, the CDR3 is TGCAGTGCTAGAAGTCAGATTAATGAAAAACTGTTTTTT. Translating it yields CSARSQINEKLFF. The chain joins TRBV20-1 to TRBJ1-4; no definite D call. Germline loops: CDR1 DFQATT, CDR2 SNEGSKA (reference sequence). With 2 bases removed from V and 4 bases from J, the gap between germline ends came to 8 bases. CDR3 length equals 13 residues.

This clonotype has a count of ten or more. The chain employs TRBV18 and TRBJ2-3, with 12 nucleotides matching TRBD2. V shed 3 bases, J shed 3 bases, and the junction held 7 bases outside the gene matches. CDR3 length equals 17 residues. Germline V gene sequence: CDR1 KGHSH, CDR2 LQKENI. The CDR3 spells CASSPRSTSGRTDTQYF. Written as DNA, the CDR3 is TGTGCCAGCTCACCTCGCTCGACTAGCGGGAGAACAGATACGCAGTATTTT.